This T cell receptor (beta chain) appears in the sequencing data of a study of T cells expressing NK-cell markers. From the 5' RACE reads, TCRdb lists one entry per CDR3 protein and no DNA. Found here are about 430,000 distinct CDR3 sequences; the top ten clones hold approximately 1.4%. Per the germline V gene, CDR1 is MNHEY and CDR2 is SMNVEV (reference sequence). This CDR3 has 15 residues. The source is a woman between 45 and 60 years old in good health. V gene TRBV27 combines with J gene TRBJ1-2; with no DNA, the TCRdb D assignment of TRBD1 cannot be verified. Material for sequencing was blood T cells: a sorted CD56 or NKG2C T cell subset, CD4+ or CD8+ T cells, or bulk PBMC T cells (not recorded which). The CDR3 loop is CASSLWGGTAYGYTF.